Listed below are T cell receptor beta chains from one sample, sequenced in a study of T cells in Graves' hyperthyroidism and ophthalmopathy. Each CDR3 protein is one row after TCRdb ran MiXCR on the multiplex PCR reads. The sample consists of fewer than 750,000 distinct CDR3 sequences, around 45% of them appearing once. The sample comprised peripheral blood or thyroid tissue (not recorded which). Receptors were obtained from a woman under 30 with Graves' hyperthyroidism. Each CDR3 is given with its conserved first and last residue. A D gene is named only where the DNA matches it firmly. Rows may omit the clone size; those that give it use once, few, many or a size class.

CDR3nt,CDR3aa,abundance,v_gene,d_gene,j_gene
TGTGCCAGCAGCTTAGGCCGGAGCAGCACAGATACGCAGTATTTT,CASSLGRSSTDTQYF,.,TRBV13,.,TRBJ2-3
TGTGCCAGCAGCTTAGGATCCAGGACTAGCGTTACCGAGCAGTACTTC,CASSLGSRTSVTEQYF,.,TRBV11-3,TRBD2,TRBJ2-7
TGCAGCAGTGAACCTGGGTCTGGAAACACCATATATTTT,CSSEPGSGNTIYF,.,TRBV29-1,.,TRBJ1-3
TGCAGTGCTAGAGAAAGGGGTGAAAAACTGTTTTTT,CSARERGEKLFF,many,TRBV20-1,.,TRBJ1-4
TGCAGTGCTAGAGCCCTCGGAGTTAGCTACGAGCAGTACTTC,CSARALGVSYEQYF,many,TRBV20-1,.,TRBJ2-7
TGCAGTGCTTACAGGGGGATGGGAGGAAACACCATATATTTT,CSAYRGMGGNTIYF,many,TRBV20-1,TRBD1,TRBJ1-3
TGCAGTGCTTGGAGGGGAAATGGGGCTAAGCCCCAGCATTTT,CSAWRGNGAKPQHF,.,TRBV20-1,.,TRBJ1-5
TGCAGCGGTTACATCGGGACGGCTCAGCCCCAGCATTTT,CSGYIGTAQPQHF,.,TRBV29-1,.,TRBJ1-5
TGTGCCATCAGTGAGGCCGCCAATGAAAAACTGTTTTTT,CAISEAANEKLFF,.,TRBV10-3,.,TRBJ1-4
TGCAGTGCTAGAAAGACGGAGAACACCATATATTTT,CSARKTENTIYF,.,TRBV20-1,.,TRBJ1-3
TGTGCCAGCAGACAGGGGCTCAATCAGCCCCAGCATTTT,CASRQGLNQPQHF,many,TRBV28,TRBD1,TRBJ1-5
TGTGCCTGCAATCCGGGACAGGTCCTTCCTTATAGCAATCAGCCCCAGCATTTT,CACNPGQVLPYSNQPQHF,.,TRBV5-5,TRBD1,TRBJ1-5
TGCAGCTCCCAGCGGGGGGACTCCTACGAGCAGTACTTC,CSSQRGDSYEQYF,.,TRBV29-1,TRBD2,TRBJ2-7
TGTGCAACCTTCCAGCGGGCTCGGACCGGGGAGCTGTTTTTT,CATFQRARTGELFF,few,TRBV6-2/TRBV6-3,.,TRBJ2-2
TGTGCCATCATGGCAAGTTTTCAAGAGACCCAGTACTTC,CAIMASFQETQYF,many,TRBV10-3,.,TRBJ2-5
TGTGCCAGCGCTCAGCCGATAGGCAATGGCTACACCTTC,CASAQPIGNGYTF,.,TRBV25-1,.,TRBJ1-2
TGTGCCAGCAGCTTAGAGAGACTAGCGGGAGCTTTGGGCTACGAGCAGTACTTC,CASSLERLAGALGYEQYF,many,TRBV7-8,TRBD2,TRBJ2-7
TGTGCCAGCACCTGGACGTTCAGCTCTGGAAACACCGGGGAGCTGTTTTTT,CASTWTFSSGNTGELFF,.,TRBV2,.,TRBJ2-2
TGTGCCACCAGCAATCCGGGACAGGGGAACTCCTACGAGCAGTACTTC,CATSNPGQGNSYEQYF,.,TRBV15,TRBD1,TRBJ2-7
TGTGCCACCAGCAGAGGGACAGACCCCTACGAGCAGTACTTC,CATSRGTDPYEQYF,.,TRBV15,.,TRBJ2-7